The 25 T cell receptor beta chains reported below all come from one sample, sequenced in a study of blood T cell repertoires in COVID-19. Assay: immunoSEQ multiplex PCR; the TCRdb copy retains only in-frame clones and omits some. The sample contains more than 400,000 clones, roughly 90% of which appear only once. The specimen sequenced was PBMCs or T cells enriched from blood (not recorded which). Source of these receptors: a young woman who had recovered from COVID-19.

In DNA, the CDR3 is TGCGCCAGCAGCTTGGACGGGGGGATGTACCAAGAGACCCAGTACTTC. Its translation is CASSLDGGMYQETQYF. This sequence joins TRBV5-1 and TRBJ2-5, with 7 bases that match TRBD2. Trimming removed 0 bases from V and 0 bases from J; junction bases left unmatched: 5. The CDR3 extends over 16 amino acids. Looked up from germline, CDR1 is SGHRS and CDR2 is YFSETQ. Full variable domain (remainder filled in from reference TRBV5-1 and TRBJ2-5): KAGVTQTPRYLIKTRGQQVTLSCSPISGHRSVSWYQQTPGQGLQFLFEYFSETQRNKGNFPGRFSGRQFSNSRSEMNVSTLELGDSALYLCASSLDGGMYQETQYFGPGTRLLVL.

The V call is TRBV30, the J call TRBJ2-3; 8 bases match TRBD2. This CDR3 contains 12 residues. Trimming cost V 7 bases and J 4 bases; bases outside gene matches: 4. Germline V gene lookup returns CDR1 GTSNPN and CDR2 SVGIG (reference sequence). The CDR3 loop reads CASNGGADTQYF. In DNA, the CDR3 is TGTGCCTCAAACGGGGGGGCAGATACGCAGTATTTT.

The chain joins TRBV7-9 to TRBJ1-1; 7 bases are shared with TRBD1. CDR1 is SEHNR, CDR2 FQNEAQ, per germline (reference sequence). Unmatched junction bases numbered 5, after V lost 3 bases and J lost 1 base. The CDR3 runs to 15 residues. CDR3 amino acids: CASSFTTGQNTEAFF. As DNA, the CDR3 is TGTGCCAGCAGCTTTACGACAGGGCAGAACACTGAAGCTTTCTTT.

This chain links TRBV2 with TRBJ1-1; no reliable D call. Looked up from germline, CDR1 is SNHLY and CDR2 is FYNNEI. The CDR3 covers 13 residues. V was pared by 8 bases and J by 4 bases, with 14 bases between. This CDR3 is CASVGSEGTEAFF. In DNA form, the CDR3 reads TGTGCCAGCGTAGGGTCGGAGGGCACTGAAGCTTTCTTT.

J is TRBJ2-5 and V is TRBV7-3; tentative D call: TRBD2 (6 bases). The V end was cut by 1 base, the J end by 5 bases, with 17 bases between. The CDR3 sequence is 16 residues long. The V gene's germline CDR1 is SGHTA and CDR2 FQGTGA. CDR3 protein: CASSLIGGASGETQYF. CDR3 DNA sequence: TGTGCCAGCAGCTTAATCGGCGGGGCATCGGGCGAGACCCAGTACTTC.

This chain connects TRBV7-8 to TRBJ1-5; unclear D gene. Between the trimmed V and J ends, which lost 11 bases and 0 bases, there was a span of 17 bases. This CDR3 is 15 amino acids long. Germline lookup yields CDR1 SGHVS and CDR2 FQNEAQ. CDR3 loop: CAPPGDLYSNQPQHF. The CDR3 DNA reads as TGTGCCCCTCCCGGGGATCTTTATAGCAATCAGCCCCAGCATTTT.

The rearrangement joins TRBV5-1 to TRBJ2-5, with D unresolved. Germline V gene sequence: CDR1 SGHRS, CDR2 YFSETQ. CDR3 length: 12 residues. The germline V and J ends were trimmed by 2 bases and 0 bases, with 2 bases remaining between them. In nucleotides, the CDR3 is TGCGCCAGCAGCTTTAACCAAGAGACCCAGTACTTC. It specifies CASSFNQETQYF.

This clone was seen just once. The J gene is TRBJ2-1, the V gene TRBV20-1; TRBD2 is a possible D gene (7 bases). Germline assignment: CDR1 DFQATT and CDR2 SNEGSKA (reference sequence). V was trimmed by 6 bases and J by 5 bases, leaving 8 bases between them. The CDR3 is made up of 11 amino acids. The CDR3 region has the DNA TGCAGTGCAGGGGGGGACAATGAGCAGTTCTTC. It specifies CSAGGDNEQFF.

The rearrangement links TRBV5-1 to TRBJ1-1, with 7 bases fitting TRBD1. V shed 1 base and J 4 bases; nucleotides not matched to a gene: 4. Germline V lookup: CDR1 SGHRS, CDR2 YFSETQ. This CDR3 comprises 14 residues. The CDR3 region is CASSLYQGGTEAFF. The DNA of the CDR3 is TGCGCCAGCAGCTTGTATCAGGGGGGCACTGAAGCTTTCTTT.

In DNA, the CDR3 is TGTGCCAGCAGTGCCCTACAGGGGGCAGAGAGATCACCCCTCCACTTT. This encodes CASSALQGAERSPLHF. The chain has TRBV6-6 and TRBJ1-6; 9 bases fit TRBD1. CDR3 length: 16 residues. The trim removed 5 bases at V and 10 bases at J, leaving 12 bases unmatched. In germline, CDR1 is MNHNY, CDR2 SVGAGI (reference sequence).

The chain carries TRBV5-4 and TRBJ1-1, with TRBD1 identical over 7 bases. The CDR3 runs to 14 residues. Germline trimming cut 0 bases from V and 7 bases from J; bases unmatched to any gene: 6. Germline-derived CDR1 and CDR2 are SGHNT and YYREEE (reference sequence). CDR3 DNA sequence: TGTGCCAGCAGCTTGGGCAGGGGGGTTGGTGAAGCTTTCTTT. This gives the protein CASSLGRGVGEAFF.

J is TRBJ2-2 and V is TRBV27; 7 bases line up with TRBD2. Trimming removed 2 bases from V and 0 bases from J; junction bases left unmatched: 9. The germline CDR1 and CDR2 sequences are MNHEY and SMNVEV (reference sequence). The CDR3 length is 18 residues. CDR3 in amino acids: CASSLRGTGGPNTGELFF. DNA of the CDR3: TGTGCCAGCAGTTTACGAGGTACGGGGGGACCGAACACCGGGGAGCTGTTTTTT.

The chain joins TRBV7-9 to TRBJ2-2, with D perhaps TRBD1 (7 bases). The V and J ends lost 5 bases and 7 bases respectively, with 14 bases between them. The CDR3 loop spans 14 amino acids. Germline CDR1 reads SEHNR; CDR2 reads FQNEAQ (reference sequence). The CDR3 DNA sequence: TGTGCCAGCAGCCAGGGGGGCAATGGCGGGGAGCTGTTTTTT. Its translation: CASSQGGNGGELFF. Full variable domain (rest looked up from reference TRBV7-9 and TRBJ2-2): DTGVSQNPRHKITKRGQNVTFRCDPISEHNRLYWYRQTLGQGPEFLTYFQNEAQLEKSRLLSDRFSAERPKGSFSTLEIQRTEQGDSAMYLCASSQGGNGGELFFGEGSRLTVL.

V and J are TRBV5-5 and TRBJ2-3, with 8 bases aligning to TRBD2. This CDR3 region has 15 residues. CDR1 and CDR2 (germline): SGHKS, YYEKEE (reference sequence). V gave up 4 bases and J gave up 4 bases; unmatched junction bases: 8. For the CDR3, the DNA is TGTGCCAGCAGCCCGAGGCGGGGGGCACCAGATACGCAGTATTTT. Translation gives CASSPRRGAPDTQYF.

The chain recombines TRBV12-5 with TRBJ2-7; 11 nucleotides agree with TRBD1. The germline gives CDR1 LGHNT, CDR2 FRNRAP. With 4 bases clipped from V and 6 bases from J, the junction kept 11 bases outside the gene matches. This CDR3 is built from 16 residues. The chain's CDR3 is CASGSLPGTGGLEQYF. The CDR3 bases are TGTGCTAGTGGTTCTTTACCCGGGACAGGGGGTCTCGAGCAGTACTTC.

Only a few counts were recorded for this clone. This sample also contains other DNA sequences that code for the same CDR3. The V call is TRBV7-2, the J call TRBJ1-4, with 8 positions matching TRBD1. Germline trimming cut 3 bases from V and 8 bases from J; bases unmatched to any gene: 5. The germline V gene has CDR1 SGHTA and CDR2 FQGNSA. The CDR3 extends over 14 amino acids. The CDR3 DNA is TGTGCCAGCAGCTTCCAGGGGGCGGGAGAAAAACTGTTTTTT. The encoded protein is CASSFQGAGEKLFF.

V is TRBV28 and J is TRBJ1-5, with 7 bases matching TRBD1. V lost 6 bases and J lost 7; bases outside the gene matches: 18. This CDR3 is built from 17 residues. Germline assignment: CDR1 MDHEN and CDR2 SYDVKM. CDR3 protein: CASSVIIGTAGGQPQHF. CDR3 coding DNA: TGTGCCAGCAGCGTCATAATCGGGACAGCAGGAGGCCAGCCCCAGCATTTT.

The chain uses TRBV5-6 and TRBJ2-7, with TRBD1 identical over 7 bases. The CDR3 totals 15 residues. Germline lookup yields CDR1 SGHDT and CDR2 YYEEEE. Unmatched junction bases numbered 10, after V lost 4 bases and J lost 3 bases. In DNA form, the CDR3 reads TGTGCCAGCAGCCCAAATGACAGGGATAACTACGAGCAGTACTTC. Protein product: CASSPNDRDNYEQYF.

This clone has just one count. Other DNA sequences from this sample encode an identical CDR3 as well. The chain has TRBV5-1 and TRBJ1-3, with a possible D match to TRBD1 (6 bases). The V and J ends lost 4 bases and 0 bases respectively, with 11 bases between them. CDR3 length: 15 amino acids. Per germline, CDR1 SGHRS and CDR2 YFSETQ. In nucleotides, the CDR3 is TGCGCCAGCAGCCTGACAGGCGCCTCTGGAAACACCATATATTTT. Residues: CASSLTGASGNTIYF. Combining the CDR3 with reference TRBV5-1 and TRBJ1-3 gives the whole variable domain KAGVTQTPRYLIKTRGQQVTLSCSPISGHRSVSWYQQTPGQGLQFLFEYFSETQRNKGNFPGRFSGRQFSNSRSEMNVSTLELGDSALYLCASSLTGASGNTIYFGEGSWLTVV.

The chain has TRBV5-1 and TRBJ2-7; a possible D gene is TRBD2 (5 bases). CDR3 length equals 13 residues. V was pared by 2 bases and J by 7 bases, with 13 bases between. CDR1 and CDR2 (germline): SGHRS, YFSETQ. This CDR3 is CASSLRPEDEQYF. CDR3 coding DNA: TGCGCCAGCAGCTTACGGCCGGAGGATGAGCAGTACTTC.

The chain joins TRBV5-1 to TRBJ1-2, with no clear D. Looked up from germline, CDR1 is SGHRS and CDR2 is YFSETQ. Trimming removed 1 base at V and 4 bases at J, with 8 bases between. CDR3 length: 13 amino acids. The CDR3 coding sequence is TGCGCCAGCAGCTTGCGGCCGGGCTATGGCTACACCTTC. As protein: CASSLRPGYGYTF.

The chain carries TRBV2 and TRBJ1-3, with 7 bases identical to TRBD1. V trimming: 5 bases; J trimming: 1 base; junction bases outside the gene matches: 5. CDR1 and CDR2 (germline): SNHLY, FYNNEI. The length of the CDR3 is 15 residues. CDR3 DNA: TGTGCCAGCAGTCGGGACAGCTATTCTGGAAACACCATATATTTT. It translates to CASSRDSYSGNTIYF. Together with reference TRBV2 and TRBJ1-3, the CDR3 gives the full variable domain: EPEVTQTPSHQVTQMGQEVILRCVPISNHLYFYWYRQILGQKVEFLVSFYNNEISEKSEIFDDQFSVERPDGSNFTLKIRSTKLEDSAMYFCASSRDSYSGNTIYFGEGSWLTVV.

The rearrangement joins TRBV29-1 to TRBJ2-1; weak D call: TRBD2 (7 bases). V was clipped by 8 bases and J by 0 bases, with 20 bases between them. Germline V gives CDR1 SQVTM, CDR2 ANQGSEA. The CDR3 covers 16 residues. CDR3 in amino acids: CSLLTGGPSSYNEQFF. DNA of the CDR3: TGCAGCTTACTTACGGGGGGCCCTAGCTCCTACAATGAGCAGTTCTTC.

CDR3 bases: TGTGCCATCAGTGAGGGCTTCGTAAGGGGCTCACCCCTCCACTTT. Translated, it gives CAISEGFVRGSPLHF. V and J are TRBV10-3 and TRBJ1-6; D may be TRBD1 (5 bases). Germline V gene sequence: CDR1 ENHRY, CDR2 SYGVKD. CDR3 size: 15 residues. Trimming removed 2 bases from V and 10 bases from J, with 15 bases in between.

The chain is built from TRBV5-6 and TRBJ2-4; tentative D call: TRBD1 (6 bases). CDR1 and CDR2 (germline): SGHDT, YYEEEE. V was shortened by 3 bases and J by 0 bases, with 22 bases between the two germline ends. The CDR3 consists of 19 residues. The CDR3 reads CASSYRVPRLSLAKNIQYF. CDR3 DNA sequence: TGTGCCAGCAGCTACAGGGTCCCCCGACTTTCTCTAGCCAAAAACATTCAGTACTTC.